The sample holds a few counts of the clone carrying this T cell receptor beta chain. TCRdb fed the 5' RACE reads into MiXCR, producing one record per CDR3 protein. Of some 80,000 distinct CDR3 sequences in the sample, 10% were seen once. This sample stems from a study of early T cells in non-severe SARS-CoV-2 infection. CDR1 and CDR2 from the germline V gene are WSHSY and SAAADI. The length of the CDR3 is 13 residues. With 6 bases removed from V and 4 bases from J, the gap between germline ends came to 13 bases. V gene TRBV10-2 combines with J gene TRBJ2-7, with D tentatively TRBD2 (6 bases). The sequence derives from an adult who was a healthcare worker with PCR-confirmed SARS-CoV-2 infection or an uninfected control (not recorded which). Source: whole blood, taken at baseline. CDR3 residues: CASSTGESYEQYF. The CDR3, as DNA: TGCGCCAGCAGCACGGGAGAATCGTACGAGCAGTACTTC.